This T cell receptor (beta chain) was observed in a study of T cells expressing NK-cell markers. Across the study: Most of the eight sequenced donors were HCMV-seropositive; one was seronegative. Study-wide results and caveats: NKG2C+ dominant clonotype frequencies in roughly six donors were roughly 1.0-7.5% of CD8+ T cells.

Following a re-call of the 5' RACE reads, TCRdb has one entry per CDR3 protein and lacks DNA. The table lists around 380,000 distinct CDR3 sequences, with around 10% in the top ten. About this clonotype itself: Its antigen is unknown.

The CDR3 runs 13 residues. The germline V gene has CDR1 MNHEY and CDR2 SVGEGT. The V and J genes are TRBV6-2 or TRBV6-3 and TRBJ2-1; TCRdb designates TRBD2, a call that cannot be tested without DNA. The sequenced sample was blood T cells: a sorted CD56 or NKG2C T cell subset, CD4+ or CD8+ T cells, or bulk PBMC T cells (not recorded which). The clonotype originates from a woman aged 50 to 60 in good health. Here the CDR3 reads CASSYLAGDEQFF.